This TCR beta chain was recorded in a study of T cell changes during pregnancy in multiple sclerosis. Generated by immunoSEQ multiplex PCR, the TCRdb table keeps only in-frame clones and is missing some. The repertoire holds 40,000 to 60,000 clones, with approximately 90% as singletons. V gave up 4 bases and J gave up 6 bases, with 7 bases separating them. The germline CDR1 and CDR2 sequences are KGHSH and LQKENI. The CDR3 loop spans 11 amino acids. The TCR was taken from a female donor with multiple sclerosis, enrolled in a pregnancy study. Sequenced here: CD8+ T cells from peripheral blood mononuclear cells, sampled in the second trimester of pregnancy. The rearrangement uses TRBV18 and TRBJ2-7, with D possibly matching TRBD2 (5 bases). The CDR3 DNA reads as TGTGCCAGCTCACTTACTAGCGAGCAGTACTTC. It encodes CASSLTSEQYF.